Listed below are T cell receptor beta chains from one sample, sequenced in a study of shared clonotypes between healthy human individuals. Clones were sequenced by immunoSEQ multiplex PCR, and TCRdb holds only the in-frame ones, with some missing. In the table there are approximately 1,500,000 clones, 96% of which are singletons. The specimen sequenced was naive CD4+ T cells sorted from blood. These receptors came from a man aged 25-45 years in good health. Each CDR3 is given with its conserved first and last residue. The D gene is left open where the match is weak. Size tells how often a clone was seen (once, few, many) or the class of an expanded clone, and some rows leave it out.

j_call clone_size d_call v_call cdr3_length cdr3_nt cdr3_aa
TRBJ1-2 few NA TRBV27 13 TGTGCCACCAAGTTAAGGGGGATCGGTGGCTACACCTTC CATKLRGIGGYTF
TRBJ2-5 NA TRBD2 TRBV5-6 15 TGTGCCAGCAGCTTTTCGGGACTAGCGGAAGAGACCCAGTACTTC CASSFSGLAEETQYF
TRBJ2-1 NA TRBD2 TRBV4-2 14 TGTGCCAGCAGCCAAGGTGGGCTTTCGGGAGGGCAGTTCTTC CASSQGGLSGGQFF
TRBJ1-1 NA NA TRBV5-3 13 TGTGCCAGAAGCTTACGACTGAACACTGAAGCTTTCTTT CARSLRLNTEAFF
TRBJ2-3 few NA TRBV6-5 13 TGTGCCAGCAGTTATTTCACTAGCAGTTCTCGGTATTTT CASSYFTSSSRYF
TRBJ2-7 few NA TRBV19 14 TGTGCCAGTAGTATTGGGCTGCGGGCCTACGAGCAGTACTTC CASSIGLRAYEQYF
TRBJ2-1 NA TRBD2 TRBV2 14 TGTGCCAGCAGCACCGGGACTAGGGTAAATGAGCAGTTCTTC CASSTGTRVNEQFF
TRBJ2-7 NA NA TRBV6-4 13 TGTGCCAGCAGTGCATCCCGGCATTCGGAGCAGTACTTC CASSASRHSEQYF
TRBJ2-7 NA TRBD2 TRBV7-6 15 TGTGCCAGCAGCCGCGGGACTAGCGGGAATCACGAGCAGTACTTC CASSRGTSGNHEQYF
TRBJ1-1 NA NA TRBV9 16 TGTGCCAGCAGCCCCTCTACCCGTACACTGGGCACTGAAGCTTTCTTT CASSPSTRTLGTEAFF
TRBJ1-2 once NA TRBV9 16 TGTGCCAGCAGCGTAGCGCCGAGAGGTCAGAACTATGGCTACACCTTC CASSVAPRGQNYGYTF
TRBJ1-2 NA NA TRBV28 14 TGTGCCAGCAGTTTGACCACGTCCAACTATGGCTACACCTTC CASSLTTSNYGYTF
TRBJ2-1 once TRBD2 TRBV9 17 TGTGCCAGCAGCGTAGCTTTTGCGGGAGGGCCCTACAATGAGCAGTTCTTC CASSVAFAGGPYNEQFF
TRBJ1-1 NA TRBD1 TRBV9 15 TGTGCCAGCAGCCTTCCGACAGGGGCGAACACTGAAGCTTTCTTT CASSLPTGANTEAFF
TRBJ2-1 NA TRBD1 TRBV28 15 TGTGCCAGCAGTCCCTCAGGGGGCCCCATCAATGAGCAGTTCTTC CASSPSGGPINEQFF
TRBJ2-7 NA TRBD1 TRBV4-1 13 TGCGCCAGCAGCCAGGACAGGGCCTACGAGCAGTACTTC CASSQDRAYEQYF
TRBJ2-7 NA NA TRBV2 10 TGTGCCACTATAACCTACGAGCAGTACTTC CATITYEQYF
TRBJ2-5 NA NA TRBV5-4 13 TGTGCCAGCAGCTTGGATAGTCCGGGGACCCAGTACTTC CASSLDSPGTQYF
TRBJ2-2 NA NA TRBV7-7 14 TGTGCCAGCAGCTTCTCCAGATTGGGAGGGGAGCTGTTTTTT CASSFSRLGGELFF
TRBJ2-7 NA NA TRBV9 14 TGTGCCAGCAGCCCCCGGGTCCATCCCTACGAGCAGTACTTC CASSPRVHPYEQYF
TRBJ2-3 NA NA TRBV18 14 TGTGCCAGCTCACCACGGCTAGACACAGATACGCAGTATTTT CASSPRLDTDTQYF
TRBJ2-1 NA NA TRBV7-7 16 TGTGCTAGCAGCCCGACAGGAGGAAGCTCCTACAATGAGCAGTTCTTC CASSPTGGSSYNEQFF
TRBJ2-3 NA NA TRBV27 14 TGTGCCAGCAGTCAGGGACGGAGCACAGATACGCAGTATTTT CASSQGRSTDTQYF